Below, one T cell receptor beta chain is given with its context. Antigen unknown. V was clipped by 2 bases and J by 3 bases, with 14 bases between them. There are 15 residues in the CDR3. Germline V gene lookup returns CDR1 MNHNS and CDR2 SASEGT. The naive CD8 fraction comprised CD45RO-negative cells positively selected for CCR7 and excluded terminally differentiated effector memory CD45RA+ cells. These data come from a study of shared clonotypes between healthy human individuals. At the level of the study: Per-donor plates numbered three CD4 naive, three CD4 memory, two CD8 naive and one CD8 memory.

Study results and limitations: In general, naive subsets displayed greater estimated richness than memory subsets did. Tissues were not sampled, only blood, and their repertoires likely differ. Rarefaction demonstrated incomplete sorted-subset sequencing despite large depth.

Repertoires were generated with immunoSEQ multiplex PCR, while TCRdb's copy carries only in-frame clones and drops some. Of about 2.1 million clones listed, roughly 93% were seen once; the top ten hold about 1.7%. V usage is TRBV6-1 and J usage is TRBJ2-7; tentative D call: TRBD1 (5 bases). The sequenced sample consisted of naive CD8+ T cells from PBMCs. The sequence came from a man between 18 and 35 years old in good health. Some clones in this sample may be carry-over from other donors' samples. The CDR3 protein is CASSESSGRGYEQYF. In DNA form, the CDR3 reads TGTGCCAGCAGTGAATCGTCAGGGCGAGGCTACGAGCAGTACTTC.